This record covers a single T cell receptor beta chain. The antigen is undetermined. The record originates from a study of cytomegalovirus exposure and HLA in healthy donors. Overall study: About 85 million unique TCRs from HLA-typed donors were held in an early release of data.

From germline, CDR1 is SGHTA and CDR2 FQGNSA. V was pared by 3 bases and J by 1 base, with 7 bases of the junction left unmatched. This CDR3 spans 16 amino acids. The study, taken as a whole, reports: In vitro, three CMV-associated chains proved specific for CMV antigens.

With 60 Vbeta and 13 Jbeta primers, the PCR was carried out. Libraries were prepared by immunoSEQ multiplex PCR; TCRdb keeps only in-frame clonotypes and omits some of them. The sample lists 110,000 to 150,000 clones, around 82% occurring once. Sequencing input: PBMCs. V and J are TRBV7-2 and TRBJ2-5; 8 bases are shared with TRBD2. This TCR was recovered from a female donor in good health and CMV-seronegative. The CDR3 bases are TGTGCCAGCAGCTTGGGGAGGGCGGGGGGCCAAGAGACCCAGTACTTC. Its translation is CASSLGRAGGQETQYF. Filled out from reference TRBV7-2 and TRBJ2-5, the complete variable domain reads GAGVSQSPSNKVTEKGKDVELRCDPISGHTALYWYRQSLGQGLEFLIYFQGNSAPDKSGLPSDRFSAERTGGSVSTLTIQRTQQEDSAVYLCASSLGRAGGQETQYFGPGTRLLVL.